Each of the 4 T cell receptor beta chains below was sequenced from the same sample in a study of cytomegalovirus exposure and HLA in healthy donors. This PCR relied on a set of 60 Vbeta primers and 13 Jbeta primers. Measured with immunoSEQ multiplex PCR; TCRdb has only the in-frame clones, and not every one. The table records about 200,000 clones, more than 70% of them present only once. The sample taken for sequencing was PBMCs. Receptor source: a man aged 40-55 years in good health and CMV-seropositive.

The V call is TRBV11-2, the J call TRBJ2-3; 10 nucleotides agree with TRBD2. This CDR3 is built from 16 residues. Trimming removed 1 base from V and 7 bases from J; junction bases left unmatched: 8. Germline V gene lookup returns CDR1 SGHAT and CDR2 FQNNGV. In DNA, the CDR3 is TGTGCCAGCAGCTTAGGGGGGACTAGCGTATACCATACGCAGTATTTT. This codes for CASSLGGTSVYHTQYF. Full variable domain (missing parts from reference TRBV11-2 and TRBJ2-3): EAGVAQSPRYKIIEKRQSVAFWCNPISGHATLYWYQQILGQGPKLLIQFQNNGVVDDSQLPKDRFSAERLKGVDSTLKIQPAKLEDSAVYLCASSLGGTSVYHTQYFGPGTRLTVL.

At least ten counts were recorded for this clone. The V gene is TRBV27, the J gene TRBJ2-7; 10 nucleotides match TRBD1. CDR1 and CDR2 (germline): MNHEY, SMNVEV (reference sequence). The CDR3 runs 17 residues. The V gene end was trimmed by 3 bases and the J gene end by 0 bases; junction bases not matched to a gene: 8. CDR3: CASSLFGTGATSYEQYF. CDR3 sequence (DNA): TGTGCCAGCAGTTTGTTTGGGACAGGGGCGACCTCCTACGAGCAGTACTTC.

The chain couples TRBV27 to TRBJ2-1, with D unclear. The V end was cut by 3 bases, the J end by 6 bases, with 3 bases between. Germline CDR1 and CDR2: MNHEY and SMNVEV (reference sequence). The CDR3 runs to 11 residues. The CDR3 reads CASSLSNEQFF. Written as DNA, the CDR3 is TGTGCCAGCAGTTTGAGCAATGAGCAGTTCTTC.

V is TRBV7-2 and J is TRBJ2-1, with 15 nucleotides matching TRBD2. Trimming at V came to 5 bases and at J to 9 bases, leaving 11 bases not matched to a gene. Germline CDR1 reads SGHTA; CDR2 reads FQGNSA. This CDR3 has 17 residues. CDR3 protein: CASSPYWTSGRASEQFF. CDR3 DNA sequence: TGTGCCAGCAGCCCATACTGGACTAGCGGGAGGGCCTCTGAGCAGTTCTTC.